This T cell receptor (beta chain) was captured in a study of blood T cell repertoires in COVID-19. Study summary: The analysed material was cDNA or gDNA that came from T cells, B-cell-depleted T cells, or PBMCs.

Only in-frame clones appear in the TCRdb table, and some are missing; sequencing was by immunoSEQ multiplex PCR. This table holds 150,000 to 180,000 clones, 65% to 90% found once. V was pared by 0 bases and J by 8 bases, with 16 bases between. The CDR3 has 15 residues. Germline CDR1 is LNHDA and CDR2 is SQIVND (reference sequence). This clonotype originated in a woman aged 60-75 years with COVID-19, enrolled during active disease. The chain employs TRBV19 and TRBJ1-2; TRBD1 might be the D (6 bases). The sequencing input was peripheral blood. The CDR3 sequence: CASSIDGGQRWGYTF. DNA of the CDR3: TGTGCCAGTAGTATAGATGGTGGACAGAGATGGGGCTACACCTTC.